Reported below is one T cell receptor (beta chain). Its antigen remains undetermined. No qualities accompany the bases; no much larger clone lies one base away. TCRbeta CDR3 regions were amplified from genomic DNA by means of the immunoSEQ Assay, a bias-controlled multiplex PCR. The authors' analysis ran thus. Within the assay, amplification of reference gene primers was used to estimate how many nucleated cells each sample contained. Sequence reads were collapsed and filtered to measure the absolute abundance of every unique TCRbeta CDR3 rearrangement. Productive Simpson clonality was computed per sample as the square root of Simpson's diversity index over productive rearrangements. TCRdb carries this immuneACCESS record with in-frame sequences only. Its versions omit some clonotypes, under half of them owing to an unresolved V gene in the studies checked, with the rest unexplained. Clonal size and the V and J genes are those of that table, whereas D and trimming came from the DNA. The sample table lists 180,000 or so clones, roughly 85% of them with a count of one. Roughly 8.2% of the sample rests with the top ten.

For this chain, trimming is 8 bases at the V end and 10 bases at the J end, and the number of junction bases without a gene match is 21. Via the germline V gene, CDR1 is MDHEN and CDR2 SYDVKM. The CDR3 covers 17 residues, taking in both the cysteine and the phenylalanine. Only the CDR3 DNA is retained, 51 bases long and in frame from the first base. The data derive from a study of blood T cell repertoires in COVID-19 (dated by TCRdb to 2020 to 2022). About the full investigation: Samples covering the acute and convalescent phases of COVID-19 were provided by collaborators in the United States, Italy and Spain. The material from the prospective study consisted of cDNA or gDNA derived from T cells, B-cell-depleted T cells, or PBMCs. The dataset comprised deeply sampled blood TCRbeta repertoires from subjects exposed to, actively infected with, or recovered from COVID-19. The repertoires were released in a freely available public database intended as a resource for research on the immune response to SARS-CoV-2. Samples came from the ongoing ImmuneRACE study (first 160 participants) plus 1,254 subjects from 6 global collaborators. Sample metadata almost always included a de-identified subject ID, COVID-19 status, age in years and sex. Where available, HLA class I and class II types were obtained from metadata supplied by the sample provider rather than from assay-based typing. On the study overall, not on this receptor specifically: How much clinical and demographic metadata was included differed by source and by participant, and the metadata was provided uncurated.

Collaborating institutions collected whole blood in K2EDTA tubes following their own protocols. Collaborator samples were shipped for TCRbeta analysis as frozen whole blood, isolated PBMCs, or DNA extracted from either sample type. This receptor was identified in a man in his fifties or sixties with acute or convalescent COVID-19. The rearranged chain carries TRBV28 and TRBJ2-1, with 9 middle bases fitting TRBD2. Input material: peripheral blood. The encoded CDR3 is CASAYLSGRYLSREQFF. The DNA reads TGTGCCAGCGCATATTTAAGCGGGAGGTACCTTTCAAGGGAGCAGTTCTTC.